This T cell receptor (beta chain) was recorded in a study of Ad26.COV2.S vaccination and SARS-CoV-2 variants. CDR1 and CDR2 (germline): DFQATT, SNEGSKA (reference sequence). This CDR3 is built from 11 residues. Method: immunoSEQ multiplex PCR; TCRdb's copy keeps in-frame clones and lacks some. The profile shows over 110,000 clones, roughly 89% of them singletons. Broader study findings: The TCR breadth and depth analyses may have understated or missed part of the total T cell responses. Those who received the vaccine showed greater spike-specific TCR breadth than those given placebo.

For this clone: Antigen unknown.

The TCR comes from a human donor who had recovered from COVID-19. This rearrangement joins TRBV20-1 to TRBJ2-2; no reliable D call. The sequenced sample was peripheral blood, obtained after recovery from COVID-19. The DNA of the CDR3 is TGCAGCGTAAAGGGATCCGGGGAGCTGTTTTTT. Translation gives CSVKGSGELFF.